This T cell receptor beta chain was found in a study of CD8 T cells in Susac syndrome. The study's findings and limits: The authors acknowledged that their TCR sequencing and HLA analysis involved a relatively small number of individuals.

From blood CD8+ and CD4+ T cells, TCR beta sequences were generated. Negative isolation was applied to CD8+ and CD4+ T cells, and FACS enrichment was applied to TEMRA cells. This clonotype was seen just once. What it binds is not known. RNA totalling roughly 0.45 to 1 ug underwent reverse transcription with random hexamers. Amplification of TCR beta CDR3 was carried out by immunoSEQ multiplex PCR, which covered 54 Vbeta and 13 Jbeta segments. TCRdb recomputed calls from the immunoSEQ multiplex PCR reads with MiXCR, one row per CDR3 protein. The sample shows around 140,000 distinct CDR3 sequences, 65% to 90% of them seen only once. The germline V gene encodes CDR1 SGHVS and CDR2 FNYEAQ. CDR3 length equals 17 residues. Trimming pared 2 bases from V and 3 bases from J, leaving 18 bases between.

The specimen sequenced was CD8+ T cells from PBMCs. The gene calls are TRBV7-6 and TRBJ2-3; TRBD1 might be the D (5 bases). The sequence was obtained from a human donor with multiple sclerosis. The DNA for the CDR3 is TGTGCCAGCAGCTTATACCTTTCGACAGTACCTACAGATACGCAGTATTTT. This encodes CASSLYLSTVPTDTQYF.